The 3 T cell receptor beta chains below were found in one sample sequenced in a study of identical twins. TCRdb processed the 5' RACE reads anew with MiXCR; each CDR3 protein has one entry. Of under 300,000 distinct CDR3 sequences listed, about 8% are singletons. These data were likewise used in another study, on yellow fever vaccine responses in identical twins.

The specimen was CD8+ T cells sorted from blood. These receptors were collected from a woman in her late teens or twenties in good health.

The V call is TRBV29-1, the J call TRBJ2-1; a possible D gene is TRBD2 (6 bases). Germline assignment: CDR1 SQVTM and CDR2 ANQGSEA. Trimming shortened V by 2 bases and J by 2 bases, and 10 bases separated the two germline ends. There are 14 residues in the CDR3. The CDR3 loop is CSVETGAAYNEQFF. The CDR3 DNA reads as TGCAGCGTTGAAACGGGAGCGGCCTACAATGAGCAGTTCTTC.

This chain links TRBV4-1 with TRBJ2-7; D perhaps matches TRBD2 (5 bases). CDR1 MGHRA and CDR2 YSYEKL come from the germline V gene. Deletions cut 1 base from V and 3 bases from J, with 13 bases between. The CDR3 has 15 amino acids. The CDR3 here is CASSQVVGERYEQYF. The CDR3 DNA sequence: TGCGCCAGCAGCCAAGTTGTGGGAGAGCGCTACGAGCAGTACTTC.

This clonotype showed up many times. The chain has TRBV12-3 or TRBV12-4 and TRBJ2-7, with D tentatively TRBD1 (5 bases). The CDR3 sequence is 12 residues long. V lost 6 bases and J lost 4, with 10 bases in between. The CDR3 here is CASREQAYEQYF. CDR3 coding DNA: TGTGCCAGCAGAGAACAGGCGTACGAGCAGTACTTC.